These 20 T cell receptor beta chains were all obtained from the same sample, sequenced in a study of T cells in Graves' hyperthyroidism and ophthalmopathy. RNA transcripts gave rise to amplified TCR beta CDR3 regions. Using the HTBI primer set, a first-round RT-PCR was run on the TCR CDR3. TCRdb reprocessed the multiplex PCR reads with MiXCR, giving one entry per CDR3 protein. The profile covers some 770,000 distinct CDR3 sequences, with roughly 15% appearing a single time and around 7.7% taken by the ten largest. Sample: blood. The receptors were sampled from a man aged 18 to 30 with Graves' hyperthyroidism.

The CDR3 reads CASSQVLAGGLEETQYF. For the CDR3, the DNA is TGTGCCAGCAGCCAGGTTCTAGCGGGAGGGCTGGAAGAGACCCAGTACTTC. The gene calls are TRBV4-2 and TRBJ2-5; 12 bases align to TRBD2. V lost 3 bases, J lost 3 bases, and 8 bases stayed unmatched. CDR1 and CDR2 (germline): LGHNA, YNFKEQ. CDR3 length: 17 amino acids.

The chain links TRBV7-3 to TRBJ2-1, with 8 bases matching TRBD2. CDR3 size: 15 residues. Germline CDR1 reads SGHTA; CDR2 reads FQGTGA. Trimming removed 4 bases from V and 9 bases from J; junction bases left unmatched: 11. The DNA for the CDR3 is TGTGCCAGCAGCTCCAAACCAGCGGGAGTTTTTGAGCAGTTCTTC. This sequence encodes CASSSKPAGVFEQFF.

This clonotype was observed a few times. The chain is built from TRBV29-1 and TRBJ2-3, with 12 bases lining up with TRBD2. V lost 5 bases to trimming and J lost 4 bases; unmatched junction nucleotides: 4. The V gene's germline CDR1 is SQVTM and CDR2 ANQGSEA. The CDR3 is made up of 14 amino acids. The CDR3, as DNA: TGCAGCGTTCTAGCGGGAGGGCGCCCAGATACGCAGTATTTT. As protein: CSVLAGGRPDTQYF.

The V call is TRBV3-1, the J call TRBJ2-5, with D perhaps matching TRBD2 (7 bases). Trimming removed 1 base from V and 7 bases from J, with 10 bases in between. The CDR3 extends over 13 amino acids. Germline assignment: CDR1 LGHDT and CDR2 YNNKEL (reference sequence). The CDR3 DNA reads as TGTGCCAGCAGCCAAGGGGGGGGCGCGACCCAGTACTTC. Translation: CASSQGGGATQYF.

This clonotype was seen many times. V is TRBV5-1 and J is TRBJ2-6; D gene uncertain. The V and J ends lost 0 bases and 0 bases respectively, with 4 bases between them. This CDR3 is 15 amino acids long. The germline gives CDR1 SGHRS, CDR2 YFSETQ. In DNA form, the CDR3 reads TGCGCCAGCAGCTTGGACCTCTCTGGGGCCAACGTCCTGACTTTC. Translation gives CASSLDLSGANVLTF.

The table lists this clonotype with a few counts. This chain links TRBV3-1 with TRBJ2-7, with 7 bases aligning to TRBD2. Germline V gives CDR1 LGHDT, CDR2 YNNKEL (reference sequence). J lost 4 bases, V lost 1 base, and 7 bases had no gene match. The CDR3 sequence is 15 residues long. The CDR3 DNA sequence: TGTGCCAGCAGCCAAGCACGCGGGAGAGGGTACGAGCAGTACTTC. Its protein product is CASSQARGRGYEQYF.

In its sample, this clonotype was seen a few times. The CDR3 loop reads CASSPQGVTEAFF. In nucleotides, the CDR3 is TGTGCCAGCAGTCCACAGGGGGTGACTGAAGCTTTCTTT. The V and J genes are TRBV12-3 or TRBV12-4 and TRBJ1-1; 8 bases fit TRBD1. The CDR3 is 13 residues long. V was pared by 5 bases and J by 5 bases, with 4 bases of the junction left unmatched.

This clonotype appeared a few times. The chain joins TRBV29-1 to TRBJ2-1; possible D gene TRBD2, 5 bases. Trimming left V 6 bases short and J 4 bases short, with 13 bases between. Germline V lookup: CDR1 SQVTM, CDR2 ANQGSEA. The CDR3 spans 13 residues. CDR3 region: CSVGIAPYNEQFF. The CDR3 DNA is TGCAGCGTGGGGATAGCGCCGTACAATGAGCAGTTCTTC.

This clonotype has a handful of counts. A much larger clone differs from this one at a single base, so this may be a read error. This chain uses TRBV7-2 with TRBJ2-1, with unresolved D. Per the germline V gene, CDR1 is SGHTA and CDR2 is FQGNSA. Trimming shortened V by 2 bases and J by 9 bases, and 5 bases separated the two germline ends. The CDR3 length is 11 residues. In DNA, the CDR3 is TGTGCCAGCAGCTTAATGGGTGAGCAGTTCTTC. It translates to CASSLMGEQFF.

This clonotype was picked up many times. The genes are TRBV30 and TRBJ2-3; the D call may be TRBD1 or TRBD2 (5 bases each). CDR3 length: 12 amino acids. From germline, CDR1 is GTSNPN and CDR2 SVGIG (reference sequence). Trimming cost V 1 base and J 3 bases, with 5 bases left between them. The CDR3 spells CAWSGGTDTQYF. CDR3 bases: TGTGCCTGGAGTGGGGGGACAGATACGCAGTATTTT.

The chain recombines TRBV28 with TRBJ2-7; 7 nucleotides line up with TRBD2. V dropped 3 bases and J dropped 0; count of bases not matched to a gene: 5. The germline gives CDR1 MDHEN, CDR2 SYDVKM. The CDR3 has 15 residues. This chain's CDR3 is CASSFLTGGSYEQYF. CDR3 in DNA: TGTGCCAGCAGTTTCTTAACGGGGGGCTCCTACGAGCAGTACTTC.

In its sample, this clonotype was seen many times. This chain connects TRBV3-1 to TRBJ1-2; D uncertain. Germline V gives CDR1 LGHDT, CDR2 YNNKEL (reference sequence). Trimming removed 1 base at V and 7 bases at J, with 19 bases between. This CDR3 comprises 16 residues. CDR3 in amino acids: CASSQVHSLPGGGYTF. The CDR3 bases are TGTGCCAGCAGCCAAGTTCATAGCCTCCCGGGAGGTGGCTACACCTTC.

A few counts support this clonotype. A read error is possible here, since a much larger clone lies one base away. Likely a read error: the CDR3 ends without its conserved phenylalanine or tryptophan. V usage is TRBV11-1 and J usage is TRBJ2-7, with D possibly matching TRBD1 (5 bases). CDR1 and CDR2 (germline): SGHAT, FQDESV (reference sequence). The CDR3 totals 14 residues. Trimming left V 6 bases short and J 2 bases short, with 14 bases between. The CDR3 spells CASSRARETYEQYS. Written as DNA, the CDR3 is TGTGCCAGCAGTCGGGCCAGGGAAACCTACGAGCAGTACTCC.

CDR3 sequence: CASSAGLAGGSTGELFF. Here the CDR3 DNA reads TGTGCCAGCAGCGCGGGACTAGCGGGAGGCTCCACCGGGGAGCTGTTTTTT. The J gene is TRBJ2-2, the V gene TRBV2, with TRBD2 identical over 15 bases. Germline assignment: CDR1 SNHLY and CDR2 FYNNEI. The V segment lost 6 bases and the J segment 4 bases; nucleotides outside the gene matches: 6. This CDR3 has 17 residues.

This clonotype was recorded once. The CDR3 loop reads CSAQRGDSNQPQHF. CDR3 sequence (DNA): TGCAGTGCCCAGAGGGGGGACAGCAATCAGCCCCAGCATTTT. The chain recombines TRBV20-1 with TRBJ1-5, with D maybe TRBD1 (6 bases). Germline V gives CDR1 DFQATT, CDR2 SNEGSKA (reference sequence). The CDR3 is 14 residues long. Trimming shortened V by 6 bases and J by 1 base, and 13 bases separated the two germline ends.

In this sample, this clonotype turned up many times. CDR3 sequence reads: CASSHIGGARVGSSTDTQYF. The CDR3 DNA is TGTGCCAGCAGTCACATAGGCGGGGCAAGGGTTGGATCGAGCACAGATACGCAGTATTTT. This sequence joins TRBV6-5 and TRBJ2-3; possible D gene TRBD2, 6 bases. The germline V and J ends were trimmed by 5 bases and 0 bases, with 27 bases remaining between them. Germline V CDR1 and CDR2: MNHEY, SVGAGI. The CDR3 loop spans 20 amino acids.

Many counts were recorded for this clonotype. Here the CDR3 DNA reads TGTGCCAGCAGAAACCTCTACGAGCAGTACTTC. It codes for CASRNLYEQYF. J is TRBJ2-7 and V is TRBV27; D gene unclear. Trimming cost V 6 bases and J 3 bases, with 6 bases left between them. Germline CDR1 is MNHEY and CDR2 is SMNVEV (reference sequence). The CDR3 sequence is 11 residues long.

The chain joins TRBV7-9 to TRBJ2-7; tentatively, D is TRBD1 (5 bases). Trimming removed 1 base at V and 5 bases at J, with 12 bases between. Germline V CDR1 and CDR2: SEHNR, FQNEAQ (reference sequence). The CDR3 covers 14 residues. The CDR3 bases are TGTGCCAGCAGCTTAGAGTCAGGGATCCACGAGCAGTACTTC. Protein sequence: CASSLESGIHEQYF.

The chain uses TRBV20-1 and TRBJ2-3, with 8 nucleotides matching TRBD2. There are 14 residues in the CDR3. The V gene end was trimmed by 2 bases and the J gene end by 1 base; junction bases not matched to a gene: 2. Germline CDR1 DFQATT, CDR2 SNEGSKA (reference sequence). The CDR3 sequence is CSARSGSGTDTQYF. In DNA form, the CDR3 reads TGCAGTGCTAGAAGCGGGAGTGGCACAGATACGCAGTATTTT.

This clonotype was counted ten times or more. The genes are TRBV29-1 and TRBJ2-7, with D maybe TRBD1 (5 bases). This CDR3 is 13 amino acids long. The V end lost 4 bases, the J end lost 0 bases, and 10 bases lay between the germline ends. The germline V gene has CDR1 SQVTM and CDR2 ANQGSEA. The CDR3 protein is CSVGAGYSYEQYF. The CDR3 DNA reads TGCAGCGTTGGTGCAGGGTACTCCTACGAGCAGTACTTC.